The 22 T cell receptor beta chains in this list originate from one sample, sequenced in a study of blood T cell repertoires in COVID-19. Sequencing used immunoSEQ multiplex PCR; TCRdb keeps in-frame clones, though not all of them. This sample carries some 90,000 clones, about 90% of them seen once, and the ten largest clones take roughly 4.5%. The sequenced sample was peripheral blood. These receptors were collected from an elderly woman with active or convalescent COVID-19.

In this sample, this clone turned up a few times. The genes are TRBV28 and TRBJ1-4; TRBD1 matches 11 bases. Germline CDR1 MDHEN, CDR2 SYDVKM. V was clipped by 0 bases and J by 8 bases; unmatched bases: 2. The CDR3 is 15 residues long. As DNA, the CDR3 is TGTGCCAGCAGTTTATGGGGACAGGGGGTGGAAAAACTGTTTTTT. Amino acid sequence: CASSLWGQGVEKLFF.

The CDR3 here is CASRGRGGTGNSPLHF. CDR3 in DNA: TGTGCCAGCAGGGGACGGGGGGGCACCGGGAATTCACCCCTCCACTTT. V and J are TRBV27 and TRBJ1-6; D might be TRBD1 (6 bases). The CDR3 sequence is 16 residues long. The V end was cut by 6 bases, the J end by 7 bases, with 19 bases between. The germline CDR1 and CDR2 sequences are MNHEY and SMNVEV (reference sequence).

The chain is built from TRBV11-2 and TRBJ1-1; 10 nucleotides match TRBD1. The CDR3 length is 15 residues. V trimming: 2 bases; J trimming: 5 bases; junction bases outside the gene matches: 5. CDR1 is SGHAT, CDR2 FQNNGV, per germline. In DNA form, the CDR3 reads TGTGCCAGCAGCTTAATGGGACAGGGGAAGACTGAAGCTTTCTTT. Amino acids: CASSLMGQGKTEAFF. The complete variable domain, with remaining parts taken from reference TRBV11-2 and TRBJ1-1, reads EAGVAQSPRYKIIEKRQSVAFWCNPISGHATLYWYQQILGQGPKLLIQFQNNGVVDDSQLPKDRFSAERLKGVDSTLKIQPAKLEDSAVYLCASSLMGQGKTEAFFGQGTRLTVV.

The rearrangement joins TRBV6-5 to TRBJ1-1; D is perhaps TRBD1 (5 bases). This CDR3 has 15 amino acids. CDR1 MNHEY and CDR2 SVGAGI come from the germline V gene. V dropped 10 bases and J dropped 0 bases, with 18 bases sitting between them. The CDR3 nucleotides are TGTGCCACTATGAGATCGAGGACACTGAACACTGAAGCTTTCTTT. This translates into CATMRSRTLNTEAFF.

The chain combines TRBV19 with TRBJ1-2, with D possibly matching TRBD1 (5 bases). The CDR3 consists of 15 residues. The V gene lost 2 bases and the J gene lost 1 base, with 11 bases spanning the gap. Per germline, CDR1 LNHDA and CDR2 SQIVND (reference sequence). CDR3 region: CASSITAGFNYGYTF. Here the CDR3 DNA reads TGTGCCAGTAGTATAACGGCAGGGTTTAACTATGGCTACACCTTC.

The chain recombines TRBV27 with TRBJ2-2; 10 bases fit TRBD1. Trimming removed 10 bases from V and 5 bases from J; junction bases left unmatched: 7. Per germline, CDR1 MNHEY and CDR2 SMNVEV (reference sequence). CDR3 size: 14 residues. The CDR3 DNA reads TGTGCCACCCAGACAGGGGGCTTTACCGGGGAGCTGTTTTTT. It codes for CATQTGGFTGELFF.

The V and J genes are TRBV1 and TRBJ2-3; the D call in the table, TRBD2, was not verified against the DNA. TRBV1 counts as a pseudogene. CDR3 length: 13 residues. CDR3 in amino acids: CTRRGASTDTQYF. CDR3 coding DNA: TGCACCAGACGGGGGGCTAGCACAGATACGCAGTATTTT.

The V call is TRBV19, the J call TRBJ1-1; 7 nucleotides agree with TRBD1. V trimming: 6 bases; J trimming: 1 base; junction bases outside the gene matches: 5. This CDR3 is 14 amino acids long. The germline CDR1 and CDR2 sequences are LNHDA and SQIVND (reference sequence). The CDR3: CASRADRTNTEAFF. The DNA for the CDR3 is TGTGCCAGTAGGGCGGACAGGACGAACACTGAAGCTTTCTTT. Combining the CDR3 with reference TRBV19 and TRBJ1-1 gives the whole variable domain DGGITQSPKYLFRKEGQNVTLSCEQNLNHDAMYWYRQDPGQGLRLIYYSQIVNDFQKGDIAEGYSVSREKKESFPLTVTSAQKNPTAFYLCASRADRTNTEAFFGQGTRLTVV.

V and J are TRBV28 and TRBJ2-7, with D maybe TRBD2 (5 bases). Trimming took 6 bases from V and 3 from J, leaving 18 bases between them. CDR3 length equals 15 residues. Germline V CDR1 and CDR2: MDHEN, SYDVKM. CDR3 protein: CASRPTVIGVYEQYF. CDR3 coding DNA: TGTGCCAGCAGACCCACCGTCATCGGGGTCTACGAGCAGTACTTC.

The V call is TRBV10-3, the J call TRBJ2-3; possibly TRBD2 for D (5 bases). The length of the CDR3 is 17 residues. Germline CDR1 reads ENHRY; CDR2 reads SYGVKD. V was pared by 4 bases and J by 2 bases, with 19 bases between. The CDR3, as DNA: TGTGCCATCAGTGTCAGCACTAGTTCCGCTACCACAGATACGCAGTATTTT. Its protein is CAISVSTSSATTDTQYF.

The CDR3 here is CAIRNSGTSGSGETQYF. Here the CDR3 DNA reads TGTGCCATCAGGAATTCCGGGACTAGCGGGAGCGGGGAGACCCAGTACTTC. The J gene is TRBJ2-5, the V gene TRBV10-3, with 14 bases fitting TRBD2. Germline-derived CDR1 and CDR2 are ENHRY and SYGVKD. The CDR3 consists of 17 residues. After removal of 6 bases from V and 5 bases from J, the junction contained 11 bases not matched to a gene.

V is TRBV9 and J is TRBJ2-3; 14 positions match TRBD2. Germline V gives CDR1 SGDLS, CDR2 YYNGEE. The CDR3 is made up of 18 amino acids. Trimming removed 4 bases from V and 4 bases from J; junction bases left unmatched: 11. In DNA, the CDR3 is TGTGCCAGCAGCCCCGAGGGACTAGCGGGAGAGTATCCAGATACGCAGTATTTT. This codes for CASSPEGLAGEYPDTQYF.

This chain uses TRBV19 with TRBJ1-4; D is possibly TRBD1 (5 bases). V gave up 4 bases and J gave up 3 bases, with 12 bases separating them. The V gene's germline CDR1 is LNHDA and CDR2 SQIVND (reference sequence). This CDR3 region has 15 residues. The CDR3 reads CASSNQGVANEKLFF. Written as DNA, the CDR3 is TGTGCCAGTAGTAACCAGGGCGTGGCTAATGAAAAACTGTTTTTT.

Details on this clone: An end of the junction does not agree with germline; a read error may underlie this. The chain uses TRBV4-1 and TRBJ2-4, with D possibly matching TRBD1 (6 bases). The V gene's germline CDR1 is MGHRA and CDR2 YSYEKL. The CDR3 length is 15 residues. CDR3 nucleotide sequence: TGCGCCAGCAACCAACCAGGGGCTACCAAAAACATTCAGTACTTC. Amino acids: CASNQPGATKNIQYF.

The chain has TRBV11-2 and TRBJ2-2, with unresolved D. This CDR3 is 14 amino acids long. Deletions cut 1 base from V and 2 bases from J, with 5 bases between. Germline V gene lookup returns CDR1 SGHAT and CDR2 FQNNGV. CDR3 region: CASSLVQNTGELFF. The CDR3, as DNA: TGTGCCAGCAGCTTAGTACAAAACACCGGGGAGCTGTTTTTT.

The chain carries TRBV27 and TRBJ1-2; D may be TRBD1 (5 bases). Trimming pared 2 bases from V and 5 bases from J, leaving 12 bases between. This CDR3 comprises 14 residues. CDR1 is MNHEY and CDR2 is SMNVEV in the germline V gene (reference sequence). For the CDR3, the DNA is TGTGCCAGCAGTTTAGCCGGGACTGAGTATGGCTACACCTTC. Its translation is CASSLAGTEYGYTF.

The chain links TRBV7-9 to TRBJ2-3, with a tentative D call TRBD2 (6 bases). Germline assignment: CDR1 SEHNR and CDR2 FQNEAQ (reference sequence). The CDR3 totals 15 residues. The V gene lost 3 bases and the J gene lost 2 bases, with 12 bases spanning the gap. The CDR3 DNA follows: TGTGCCAGCAGCTTTGGATCGGGACTCACAGATACGCAGTATTTT. Translated: CASSFGSGLTDTQYF.

The V call is TRBV6-5, the J call TRBJ2-1, with D perhaps TRBD2 (5 bases). CDR1 is MNHEY and CDR2 is SVGAGI in the germline V gene. This CDR3 contains 13 residues. With 6 bases removed from V and 8 bases from J, the gap between germline ends came to 14 bases. The DNA for the CDR3 is TGTGCCAGCAGCCGTTGGACTGCGGATGAGCAGTTCTTC. Protein sequence: CASSRWTADEQFF.

V and J are TRBV19 and TRBJ1-1; 7 bases map to TRBD1. This CDR3 is 13 amino acids long. Germline assignment: CDR1 LNHDA and CDR2 SQIVND (reference sequence). J lost 5 bases, V lost 11 bases, and 11 bases had no gene match. The CDR3 bases are TGTGCCGGGGGACAGCGGCTAGGAACTGAAGCTTTCTTT. It specifies CAGGQRLGTEAFF.

The V and J genes are TRBV6-5 and TRBJ1-6, with D possibly being TRBD1 (6 bases). The V gene's germline CDR1 is MNHEY and CDR2 SVGAGI. V was pared by 6 bases and J by 4 bases, with 13 bases between. The CDR3 covers 15 residues. The chain's CDR3 is CASSTYRVYNSPLHF. For the CDR3, the DNA is TGTGCCAGCAGCACCTACAGGGTTTATAATTCACCCCTCCACTTT.

The rearrangement joins TRBV5-5 to TRBJ1-5, with D tentatively TRBD1 (6 bases). CDR1 and CDR2 (germline): SGHKS, YYEKEE (reference sequence). This CDR3 region has 15 residues. Trimming took 5 bases from V and 1 from J, leaving 13 bases between them. CDR3 in amino acids: CASRWDIGSNQPQHF. The CDR3, as DNA: TGTGCCAGCAGGTGGGACATTGGAAGCAATCAGCCCCAGCATTTT.

This chain uses TRBV27 with TRBJ1-5, with D uncertain. The CDR3 sequence is 15 residues long. The V end lost 0 bases, the J end lost 3 bases, and 9 bases lay between the germline ends. Germline V gene sequence: CDR1 MNHEY, CDR2 SMNVEV (reference sequence). The CDR3 loop reads CASSLSGTSNQPQHF. CDR3 bases: TGTGCCAGCAGTTTATCGGGCACTTCCAATCAGCCCCAGCATTTT.